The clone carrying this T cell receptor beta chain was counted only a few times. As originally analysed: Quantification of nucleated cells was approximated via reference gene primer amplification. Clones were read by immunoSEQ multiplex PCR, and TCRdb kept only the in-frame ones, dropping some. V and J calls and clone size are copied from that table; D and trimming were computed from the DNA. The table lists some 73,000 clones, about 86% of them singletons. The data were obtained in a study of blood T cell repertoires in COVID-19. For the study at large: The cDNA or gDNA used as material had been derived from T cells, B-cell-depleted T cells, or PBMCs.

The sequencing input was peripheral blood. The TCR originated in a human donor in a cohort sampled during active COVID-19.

CDR3 loop: CASSSWDRGLIRGELFF. The CDR3 DNA reads TGCGCCAGCAGCTCCTGGGACAGGGGGCTCATACGCGGGGAGCTGTTTTTT. This chain connects TRBV5-1 to TRBJ2-2, with 12 bases aligning to TRBD1. Unmatched junction bases numbered 10, after V lost 3 bases and J lost 7 bases. The length of the CDR3 is 17 residues. Germline CDR1 SGHRS, CDR2 YFSETQ.